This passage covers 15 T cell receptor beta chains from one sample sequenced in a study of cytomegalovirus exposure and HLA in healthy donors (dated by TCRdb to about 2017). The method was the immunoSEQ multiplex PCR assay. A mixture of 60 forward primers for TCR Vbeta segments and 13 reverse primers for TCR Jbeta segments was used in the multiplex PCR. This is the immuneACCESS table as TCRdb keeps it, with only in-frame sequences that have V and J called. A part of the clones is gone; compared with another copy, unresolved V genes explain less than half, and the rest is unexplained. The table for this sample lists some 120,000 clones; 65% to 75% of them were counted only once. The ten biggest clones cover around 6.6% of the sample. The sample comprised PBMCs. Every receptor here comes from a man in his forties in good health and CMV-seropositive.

The CDR3 nucleotides are TGTGCCACCCGGACGGGAAACTATGGCTACACCTTC. It specifies CATRTGNYGYTF. The chain joins TRBV10-3 to TRBJ1-2; D gene uncertain. The CDR3 covers 12 residues. The V gene's germline CDR1 is ENHRY and CDR2 SYGVKD. V lost 10 bases and J 2 bases, leaving 11 bases between the germline ends.

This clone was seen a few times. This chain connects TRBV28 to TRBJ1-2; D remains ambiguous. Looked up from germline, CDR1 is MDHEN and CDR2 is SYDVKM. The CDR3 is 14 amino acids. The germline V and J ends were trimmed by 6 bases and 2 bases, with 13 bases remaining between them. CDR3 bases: TGTGCCAGCAGGATACCGGGATCGAACTATGGCTACACCTTC. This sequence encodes CASRIPGSNYGYTF.

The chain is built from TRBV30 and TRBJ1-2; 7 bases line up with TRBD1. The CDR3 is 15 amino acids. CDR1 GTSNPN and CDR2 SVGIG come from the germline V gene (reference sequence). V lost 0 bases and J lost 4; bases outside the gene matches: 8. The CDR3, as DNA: TGTGCCTGGAGTGTACTCCGGACAGGAGGCTATGGCTACACCTTC. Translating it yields CAWSVLRTGGYGYTF.

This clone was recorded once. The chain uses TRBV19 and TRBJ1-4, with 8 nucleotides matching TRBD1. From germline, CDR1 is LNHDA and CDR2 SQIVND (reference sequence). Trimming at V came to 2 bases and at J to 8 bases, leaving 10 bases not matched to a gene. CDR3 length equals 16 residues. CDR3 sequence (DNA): TGTGCCAGTAGTATACTCAACCGGGACAGGCGAGAAAAACTGTTTTTT. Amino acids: CASSILNRDRREKLFF.

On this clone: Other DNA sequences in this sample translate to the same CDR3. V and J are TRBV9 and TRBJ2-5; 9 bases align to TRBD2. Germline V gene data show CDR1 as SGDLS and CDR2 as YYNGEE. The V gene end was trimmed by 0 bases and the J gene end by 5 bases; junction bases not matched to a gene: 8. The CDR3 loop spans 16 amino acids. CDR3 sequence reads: CASSVEAGGPGETQYF. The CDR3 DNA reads TGTGCCAGCAGCGTAGAGGCGGGAGGGCCGGGGGAGACCCAGTACTTC.

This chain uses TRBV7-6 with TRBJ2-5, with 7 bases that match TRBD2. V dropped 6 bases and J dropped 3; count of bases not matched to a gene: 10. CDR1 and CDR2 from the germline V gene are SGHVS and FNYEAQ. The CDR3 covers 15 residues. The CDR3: CASRRRGEVEETQYF. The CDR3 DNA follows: TGTGCCAGCAGGCGCCGGGGGGAGGTGGAAGAGACCCAGTACTTC.

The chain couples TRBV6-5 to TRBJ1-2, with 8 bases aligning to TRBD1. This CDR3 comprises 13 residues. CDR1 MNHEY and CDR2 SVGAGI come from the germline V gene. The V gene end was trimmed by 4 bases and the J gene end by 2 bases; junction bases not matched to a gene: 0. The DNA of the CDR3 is TGTGCCAGCAGTTGGACAGGGAACTATGGCTACACCTTC. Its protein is CASSWTGNYGYTF.

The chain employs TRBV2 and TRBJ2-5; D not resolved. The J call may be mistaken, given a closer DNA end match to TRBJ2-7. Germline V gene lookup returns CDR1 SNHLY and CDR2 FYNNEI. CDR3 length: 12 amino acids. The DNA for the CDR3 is TGTGCCAGCTCTGTCACAGCCTACGAGCAGTACTTC. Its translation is CASSVTAYEQYF.

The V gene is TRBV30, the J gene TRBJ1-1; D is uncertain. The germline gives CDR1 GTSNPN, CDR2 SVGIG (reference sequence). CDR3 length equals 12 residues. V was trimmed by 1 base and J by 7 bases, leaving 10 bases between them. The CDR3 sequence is CAWSDSFGEAFF. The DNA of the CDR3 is TGTGCCTGGAGTGACAGCTTTGGTGAAGCTTTCTTT.

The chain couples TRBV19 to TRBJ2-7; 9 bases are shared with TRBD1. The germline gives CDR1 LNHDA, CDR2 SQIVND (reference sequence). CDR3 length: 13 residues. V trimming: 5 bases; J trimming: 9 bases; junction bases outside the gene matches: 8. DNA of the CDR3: TGTGCCAGTAGTGTAACAGGGGGCATCGGGCAGTACTTC. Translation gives CASSVTGGIGQYF.

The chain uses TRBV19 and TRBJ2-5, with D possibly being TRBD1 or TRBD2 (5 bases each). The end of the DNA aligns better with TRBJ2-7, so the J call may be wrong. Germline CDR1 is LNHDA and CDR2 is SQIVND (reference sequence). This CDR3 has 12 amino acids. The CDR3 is CASSMGAYEQYF. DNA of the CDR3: TGTGCCAGTAGTATGGGGGCCTACGAGCAGTACTTC.

The CDR3 DNA sequence: TGTGCCTGGAGTGGACAGGGCCCTAATCAGCCCCAGCATTTT. Residues: CAWSGQGPNQPQHF. The rearrangement joins TRBV30 to TRBJ1-5; 7 bases are a match to TRBD1. V lost 1 base to trimming and J lost 4 bases; unmatched junction nucleotides: 4. CDR1 is GTSNPN, CDR2 SVGIG, per germline (reference sequence). The CDR3 is 14 residues long.

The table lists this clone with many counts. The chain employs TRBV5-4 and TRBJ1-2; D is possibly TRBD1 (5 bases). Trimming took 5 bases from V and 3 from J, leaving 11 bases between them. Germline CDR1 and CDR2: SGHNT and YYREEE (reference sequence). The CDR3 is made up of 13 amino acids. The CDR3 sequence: CASRRSGDYGYTF. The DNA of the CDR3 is TGTGCCAGCAGGCGGTCGGGGGACTATGGCTACACCTTC.

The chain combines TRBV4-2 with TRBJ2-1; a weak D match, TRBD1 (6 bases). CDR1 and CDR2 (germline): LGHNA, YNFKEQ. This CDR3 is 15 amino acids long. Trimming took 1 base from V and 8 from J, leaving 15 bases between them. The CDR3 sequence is CASSQAQQGLDEQFF. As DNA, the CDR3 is TGTGCCAGCAGCCAAGCTCAACAGGGTTTGGATGAGCAGTTCTTC.

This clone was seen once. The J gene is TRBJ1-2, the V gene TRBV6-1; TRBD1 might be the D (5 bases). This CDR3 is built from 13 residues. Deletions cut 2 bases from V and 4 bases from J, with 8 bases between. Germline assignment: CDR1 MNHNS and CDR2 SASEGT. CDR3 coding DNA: TGTGCCAGCAGTGAAAGGGGATCCTATGGCTACACCTTC. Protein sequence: CASSERGSYGYTF.